This TCR beta chain is from a study of T cell repertoires in cytomegalovirus infection. The wider study: Recently described HLA-C-restricted plus well-studied HLA-B-restricted CMV epitopes were used.

Points on this clonotype: Its antigen is not identified.

V lost 8 bases and J lost 0; bases outside the gene matches: 10. CDR3 length: 15 residues. Germline values: CDR1 MNHEY, CDR2 SVGEGT. One entry per CDR3 protein, called by TCRdb with MiXCR from the reads. The sample gives about 180,000 distinct CDR3 sequences, approximately 21% of which show up once; under 30% is in the top ten. The chain couples TRBV6-2 or TRBV6-3 to TRBJ2-7; 7 bases are a match to TRBD1. The receptor was derived from a human donor in good health (CMV status not recorded). Some clones in this sample may be carry-over from other donors' samples. Here the sequenced sample was CD8+ T cells from cultured PBMCs, taken from culture after CMV antigen stimulation. The CDR3 sequence: CASLKGDSSSYEQYF. The DNA of the CDR3 is TGTGCCAGCTTGAAAGGGGACAGCAGCTCCTACGAGCAGTACTTC.